Following are 18 T cell receptor beta chains from one sample sequenced in a study of OX40 agonist ivuxolimab in advanced cancers. The protocol was immunoSEQ multiplex PCR, while the TCRdb copy is restricted to in-frame clones and leaves out a portion. This table holds over 55,000 clones, less than 90% found once. Specimen: CD4+ or CD8+ T cells sorted from blood, collected in a trial of the OX40 agonist ivuxolimab. The source is an adult with an advanced solid tumor such as melanoma, head and neck, liver or kidney cancer.

The rearrangement joins TRBV15 to TRBJ1-1, with 8 bases fitting TRBD1. J gave up 4 bases and V 3 bases, and 7 bases lay outside the gene matches. CDR3 length: 15 residues. Germline V CDR1 and CDR2: LNHNV, YYDKDF (reference sequence). The CDR3 sequence is CATSRLQGEGTEAFF. The CDR3 DNA follows: TGTGCCACCAGCAGGTTACAGGGGGAGGGCACTGAAGCTTTCTTT. The full variable domain, with the rest looked up from reference TRBV15 and TRBJ1-1, is DAMVIQNPRYQVTQFGKPVTLSCSQTLNHNVMYWYQQKSSQAPKLLFHYYDKDFNNEADTPDNFQSRRPNTSFCFLDIRSPGLGDTAMYLCATSRLQGEGTEAFFGQGTRLTVV.

V is TRBV5-6 and J is TRBJ2-3; D remains ambiguous. Germline lookup yields CDR1 SGHDT and CDR2 YYEEEE. This CDR3 has 15 residues. V lost 0 bases and J 6 bases, leaving 14 bases between the germline ends. The CDR3 DNA reads TGTGCCAGCAGCTTGGCTCTCTTAAGAGGTGATACGCAGTATTTT. This codes for CASSLALLRGDTQYF.

The chain has TRBV30 and TRBJ2-7; 7 bases are a match to TRBD2. CDR1 and CDR2 from the germline V gene are GTSNPN and SVGIG (reference sequence). Losses at the gene ends were 2 bases for V and 5 bases for J; bases not matched to a gene: 15. The CDR3 runs 16 residues. The CDR3 is CAWSPHLGAGEDEQYF. The CDR3 bases are TGTGCCTGGAGTCCTCACCTCGGGGCGGGAGAAGACGAGCAGTACTTC.

V is TRBV2 and J is TRBJ2-1; tentative D call: TRBD1 (6 bases). The germline V and J ends were trimmed by 6 bases and 3 bases, with 12 bases remaining between them. This CDR3 contains 14 residues. Germline V gives CDR1 SNHLY, CDR2 FYNNEI. DNA of the CDR3: TGTGCCAGCAGGTCGGACAGTCTCTACAATGAGCAGTTCTTC. Translating it yields CASRSDSLYNEQFF.

The V call is TRBV5-5, the J call TRBJ1-5, with D uncertain. The CDR3 consists of 14 residues. V lost 4 bases and J 3 bases, leaving 11 bases between the germline ends. Germline CDR1 reads SGHKS; CDR2 reads YYEKEE (reference sequence). The CDR3 bases are TGTGCCAGCAGCCTACGGTACTCCAATCAGCCCCAGCATTTT. Translation: CASSLRYSNQPQHF.

The rearrangement uses TRBV7-6 and TRBJ2-5; maybe TRBD2 (5 bases). The CDR3 has 16 amino acids. V gave up 1 base and J gave up 1 base, with 13 bases separating them. Per germline, CDR1 SGHVS and CDR2 FNYEAQ. CDR3 sequence (DNA): TGTGCCAGCAGCTTAGGAGGGCGGAGCGGCCAAGAGACCCAGTACTTC. This translates into CASSLGGRSGQETQYF.

The chain joins TRBV28 to TRBJ2-7, with 7 nucleotides matching TRBD1. The J segment lost 2 bases and the V segment lost 6 bases, leaving 4 bases of the junction unmatched. Germline assignment: CDR1 MDHEN and CDR2 SYDVKM. This CDR3 has 13 residues. The CDR3 loop is CASRGQATYEQYF. The CDR3 DNA is TGTGCCAGCAGAGGACAGGCAACCTACGAGCAGTACTTC.

The chain is built from TRBV28 and TRBJ2-2; perhaps TRBD1 as D (6 bases). The germline CDR1 and CDR2 sequences are MDHEN and SYDVKM. There are 14 residues in the CDR3. Trimming stripped 8 bases from V and 8 bases from J, with 18 bases between. Written as DNA, the CDR3 is TGTGCCAGCGGATTGGGACAACCCTGGGGGGAGCTGTTTTTT. Translated, it gives CASGLGQPWGELFF.

The J gene is TRBJ1-5, the V gene TRBV28; D is uncertain. V lost 7 bases, J lost 3 bases, and 10 bases lay in between. Germline V gene sequence: CDR1 MDHEN, CDR2 SYDVKM. CDR3 length: 13 residues. Here the CDR3 DNA reads TGTGCCAGCACGAGGAGCCACAATCAGCCCCAGCATTTT. Amino acids: CASTRSHNQPQHF.

J is TRBJ1-2 and V is TRBV6-6; possibly TRBD1 for D (6 bases). This CDR3 region has 13 residues. V lost 6 bases to trimming and J lost 7 bases, with 15 bases between them. CDR1 is MNHNY and CDR2 is SVGAGI in the germline V gene (reference sequence). The CDR3 sequence: CASRAQGWGGYTF. The CDR3 DNA reads TGTGCCAGCAGAGCCCAGGGGTGGGGTGGCTACACCTTC.

This rearrangement joins TRBV18 to TRBJ2-3; D may be TRBD1 (5 bases). Trimming took off 8 bases at V and 0 bases at J, with 12 bases between the two ends. CDR3 length: 14 amino acids. The germline gives CDR1 KGHSH, CDR2 LQKENI. The CDR3: CASGRGPSTDTQYF. Here the CDR3 DNA reads TGTGCCAGCGGTAGGGGCCCGAGCACAGATACGCAGTATTTT.

The V and J genes are TRBV29-1 and TRBJ1-2; 7 bases agree with TRBD1. The germline V gene has CDR1 SQVTM and CDR2 ANQGSEA. Trimming took 6 bases from V and 7 from J; bases not matched to a gene: 5. The CDR3 length is 11 residues. For the CDR3, the DNA is TGCAGCGTCGGGACAGCCGGTGGCTACACCTTC. Its translation is CSVGTAGGYTF.

The rearrangement uses TRBV5-1 and TRBJ2-5; TRBD2 is a possible D gene (5 bases). Germline-derived CDR1 and CDR2 are SGHRS and YFSETQ. The CDR3 loop spans 14 amino acids. V lost 2 bases and J 4 bases, leaving 12 bases between the germline ends. CDR3 residues: CASSFEPRGETQYF. DNA of the CDR3: TGCGCCAGCAGCTTCGAACCCCGGGGAGAGACCCAGTACTTC.

The chain has TRBV29-1 and TRBJ2-1; a possible D gene is TRBD2 (5 bases). The CDR3 runs 13 residues. V lost 1 base and J 9 bases, leaving 13 bases between the germline ends. The germline V gene has CDR1 SQVTM and CDR2 ANQGSEA. In DNA form, the CDR3 reads TGCAGCGTTGAAGCGGGGATGCGCAGTGAGCAGTTCTTC. It specifies CSVEAGMRSEQFF.

The chain recombines TRBV7-3 with TRBJ1-5; weak D call: TRBD1 (5 bases). This CDR3 region has 15 residues. The germline CDR1 and CDR2 sequences are SGHTA and FQGTGA. Trimming took 2 bases from V and 7 from J, leaving 15 bases between them. CDR3: CASSLGSGGDQPQHF. DNA of the CDR3: TGTGCCAGCAGCTTAGGGTCTGGGGGTGACCAGCCCCAGCATTTT.

The genes are TRBV7-2 and TRBJ1-1; 12 bases map to TRBD1. The V gene's germline CDR1 is SGHTA and CDR2 FQGNSA. This CDR3 is built from 18 residues. With V trimmed by 7 bases and J by 0 bases, 12 bases remained unmatched. Here the CDR3 reads CASTLGWGQGALNTEAFF. The CDR3, as DNA: TGTGCCAGCACCCTAGGGTGGGGACAGGGGGCGTTGAACACTGAAGCTTTCTTT.

The chain has TRBV29-1 and TRBJ2-1; 8 bases map to TRBD2. J lost 4 bases, V lost 5 bases, and 10 bases had no gene match. The CDR3 spans 15 residues. The germline CDR1 and CDR2 sequences are SQVTM and ANQGSEA. The CDR3 DNA reads TGCAGCGTTCCCGGGGGGGCTAGCGGATACAATGAGCAGTTCTTC. It yields the protein CSVPGGASGYNEQFF.

V is TRBV27 and J is TRBJ1-5, with D unclear. CDR1 and CDR2 (germline): MNHEY, SMNVEV (reference sequence). Trimming removed 1 base at V and 7 bases at J, with 14 bases between. This CDR3 region has 15 residues. The CDR3, as DNA: TGTGCCAGCAGTTTATTAGGATTCCCTAGGCAGCCCCAGCATTTT. This codes for CASSLLGFPRQPQHF.